These 29 T cell receptor beta chains were sequenced from one sample in a study of blood T cell repertoires in COVID-19 (TCRdb year 2020). The protocol used for the library was the immunoSEQ multiplex PCR assay. What TCRdb holds here is the immuneACCESS table cut down to in-frame rearrangements. Part of the clones is not present; checked against another copy, under half of the missing clones reflect an unresolved V gene, and the others are unexplained. Across this sample there are about 140,000 clones, with 79% seen only once. Approximately 3.6% of the sample rests with the top ten. The sample taken for sequencing was peripheral blood. The receptors derive from a man aged 60-69 years with acute or convalescent COVID-19.

This clone was observed a single time. This chain uses TRBV4-3 with TRBJ1-4; D is unclear. The CDR3 is 16 residues long. Germline V gene sequence: CDR1 LGHNA, CDR2 YSLEER. Trimming left V 0 bases short and J 7 bases short, with 15 bases between. The CDR3 loop reads CASSQDPRAGSEKLFF. CDR3 in DNA: TGCGCCAGCAGCCAAGATCCAAGGGCGGGCAGTGAAAAACTGTTTTTT.

The chain recombines TRBV24-1 with TRBJ2-3; no definite D call. The CDR3 is 12 residues long. From germline, CDR1 is KGHDR and CDR2 SFDVKD. V shed 1 base and J shed 6 bases, with 4 bases lying between them. CDR3 nucleotide sequence: TGTGCCACCAGTGATTTAGCGGATACGCAGTATTTT. This gives the protein CATSDLADTQYF.

The chain has TRBV5-4 and TRBJ1-2; weak D call: TRBD1 (6 bases). From germline, CDR1 is SGHNT and CDR2 YYREEE (reference sequence). CDR3 length equals 14 residues. With 2 bases removed from V and 4 bases from J, the gap between germline ends came to 12 bases. The CDR3 sequence: CASSLGGASYGYTF. CDR3 bases: TGTGCCAGCAGCTTAGGGGGGGCCTCCTATGGCTACACCTTC.

The V call is TRBV19, the J call TRBJ1-1; possibly TRBD1 for D (6 bases). Germline CDR1 LNHDA, CDR2 SQIVND (reference sequence). The length of the CDR3 is 16 residues. The germline V and J ends were trimmed by 8 bases and 5 bases, with 24 bases remaining between them. The CDR3 loop reads CASRGGGGAVYTEAFF. CDR3 nucleotides: TGTGCCAGTCGGGGCGGGGGGGGCGCGGTTTATACTGAAGCTTTCTTT.

V usage is TRBV28 and J usage is TRBJ1-1; 8 bases are shared with TRBD1. Trimming cost V 2 bases and J 0 bases; bases outside gene matches: 5. This CDR3 is 16 amino acids long. Germline V lookup: CDR1 MDHEN, CDR2 SYDVKM. CDR3 sequence (DNA): TGTGCCAGCAGTTTAGGGACAGGAGTAATGAACACTGAAGCTTTCTTT. Protein: CASSLGTGVMNTEAFF.

The chain combines TRBV9 with TRBJ1-3, with D unresolved. The CDR3 consists of 15 residues. The germline gives CDR1 SGDLS, CDR2 YYNGEE. The ends were cut back, 0 bases at V and 4 bases at J, with 11 bases in the middle. CDR3 DNA sequence: TGTGCCAGCAGCGTAGGGGCAGGTTACGGAAACACCATATATTTT. This codes for CASSVGAGYGNTIYF.

This chain connects TRBV1 to TRBJ2-5; TRBD2, the table's D call, was not compared with the DNA. TRBV1 is a known pseudogene. This CDR3 comprises 15 residues. CDR3 protein: CTSSQGLAGDETQYF. CDR3 in DNA: TGCACCAGCAGCCAAGGACTAGCGGGAGACGAGACCCAGTACTTC.

The rearrangement joins TRBV7-2 to TRBJ1-5, with 8 positions matching TRBD1. V was clipped by 6 bases and J by 5 bases; unmatched bases: 9. This CDR3 has 15 residues. Germline-derived CDR1 and CDR2 are SGHTA and FQGNSA. The CDR3 bases are TGTGCCAGCAGGCCGACAGGGGACTCGTATCAGCCCCAGCATTTT. This gives the protein CASRPTGDSYQPQHF.

The chain joins TRBV5-1 to TRBJ2-1, with TRBD2 matching 11 bases. Germline V CDR1 and CDR2: SGHRS, YFSETQ. The CDR3 is made up of 18 amino acids. With 5 bases clipped from V and 3 bases from J, the junction kept 13 bases outside the gene matches. The CDR3 DNA reads as TGCGCCAGCAGTCCCAGTAGCGGGAGGGCCTCCGTCTACAATGAGCAGTTCTTC. Translating gives CASSPSSGRASVYNEQFF.

The chain recombines TRBV28 with TRBJ1-2, with TRBD1 identical over 7 bases. The CDR3 has 12 amino acids. Looked up from germline, CDR1 is MDHEN and CDR2 is SYDVKM. The junction had 3 bases not matched to a gene; V was cut back by 6 bases and J by 5 bases. This CDR3 reads CASRKTGYGYTF. In DNA form, the CDR3 reads TGTGCCAGCAGGAAGACAGGGTATGGCTACACCTTC.

The chain uses TRBV9 and TRBJ1-3; TRBD1 might be the D (6 bases). Germline CDR1 and CDR2: SGDLS and YYNGEE. Trimming removed 7 bases from V and 3 bases from J, with 8 bases in between. This CDR3 has 12 residues. The CDR3 bases are TGTGCCAGCCAGGGGATTGGAAACACCATATATTTT. Encoded protein: CASQGIGNTIYF.

CDR3 bases: TGTGCCAGCAGGGGGACAGGGGCTAACTATGGCTACACCTTC. Translation gives CASRGTGANYGYTF. This chain joins TRBV2 and TRBJ1-2, with TRBD1 matching 10 bases. Germline CDR1 and CDR2: SNHLY and FYNNEI. The CDR3 consists of 14 residues. Trimming cost V 6 bases and J 0 bases; bases outside gene matches: 1. Filled out from reference TRBV2 and TRBJ1-2, the complete variable domain reads EPEVTQTPSHQVTQMGQEVILRCVPISNHLYFYWYRQILGQKVEFLVSFYNNEISEKSEIFDDQFSVERPDGSNFTLKIRSTKLEDSAMYFCASRGTGANYGYTFGSGTRLTVV.

This clone was detected once. This chain connects TRBV6-2 or TRBV6-3 to TRBJ1-1; perhaps TRBD1 as D (5 bases). Germline values: CDR1 MNHEY, CDR2 SVGEGT. CDR3 size: 16 residues. V lost 5 bases, J lost 3 bases, and 19 bases lay in between. CDR3: CASSRLWGKGYTEAFF. The CDR3 DNA follows: TGTGCCAGCAGTCGGCTTTGGGGCAAGGGGTACACTGAAGCTTTCTTT.

This clone was recorded only once. V gene TRBV30 combines with J gene TRBJ1-4, with TRBD1 matching 10 bases. The CDR3 sequence is 16 residues long. Losses at the gene ends were 2 bases for V and 7 bases for J; bases not matched to a gene: 10. The germline gives CDR1 GTSNPN, CDR2 SVGIG (reference sequence). CDR3: CAWSPTRTGGSEKLFF. The CDR3, as DNA: TGTGCCTGGAGTCCAACCCGGACAGGGGGTTCTGAAAAACTGTTTTTT.

This chain connects TRBV6-6 to TRBJ1-2, with a tentative D call TRBD1 (6 bases). This CDR3 contains 13 residues. V was clipped by 2 bases and J by 5 bases, with 9 bases between them. Germline V gene data show CDR1 as MNHNY and CDR2 as SVGAGI (reference sequence). The DNA for the CDR3 is TGTGCCAGCAGTTACGCAGGGGAATATGGCTACACCTTC. Its translation is CASSYAGEYGYTF.

The rearrangement joins TRBV19 to TRBJ2-3; no clear D gene. The CDR3 totals 13 residues. The germline CDR1 and CDR2 sequences are LNHDA and SQIVND (reference sequence). Trimming took off 2 bases at V and 5 bases at J, with 8 bases between the two ends. CDR3 DNA sequence: TGTGCCAGTAGTATATTTAGCCGAGATACGCAGTATTTT. It specifies CASSIFSRDTQYF.

The V gene is TRBV7-2, the J gene TRBJ1-2; D gene uncertain. Per germline, CDR1 SGHTA and CDR2 FQGNSA. The CDR3 is 12 amino acids. The V end was cut by 2 bases, the J end by 4 bases, with 5 bases between. This CDR3 is CASSLLVYGYTF. The CDR3 DNA sequence: TGTGCCAGCAGCTTACTAGTCTATGGCTACACCTTC.

V is TRBV6-2 or TRBV6-3 and J is TRBJ2-5, with unresolved D. V was clipped by 5 bases and J by 3 bases, with 7 bases between them. Germline V gene lookup returns CDR1 MNHEY and CDR2 SVGEGT. The CDR3 has 12 amino acids. The CDR3, as DNA: TGTGCCAGCAGTCATAACAAAGAGACCCAGTACTTC. Encoded protein: CASSHNKETQYF.

The chain uses TRBV28 and TRBJ1-1, with D uncertain. This CDR3 has 13 residues. Germline CDR1 MDHEN, CDR2 SYDVKM. V was pared by 5 bases and J by 0 bases, with 7 bases between. DNA for the CDR3: TGTGCCAGCAGTCGCGGGGTGAACACTGAAGCTTTCTTT. It codes for CASSRGVNTEAFF.

The DNA for the CDR3 is TGTGCCAGCAGGGAGGGGGGGGATAATGAAAAACTGTTTTTT. Its translation is CASREGGDNEKLFF. The chain links TRBV6-5 to TRBJ1-4; D is perhaps TRBD1 (6 bases). This CDR3 contains 14 residues. Germline V gene data show CDR1 as MNHEY and CDR2 as SVGAGI. Trimming pared 6 bases from V and 4 bases from J, leaving 12 bases between.

The V call is TRBV5-1, the J call TRBJ2-5, with D perhaps TRBD1 (6 bases). This CDR3 has 15 residues. V lost 0 bases and J lost 0, with 9 bases in between. Germline CDR1 SGHRS, CDR2 YFSETQ. CDR3 bases: TGCGCCAGCAGCTTGGCCGGACAGTACCAAGAGACCCAGTACTTC. This gives the protein CASSLAGQYQETQYF.

The rearrangement uses TRBV9 and TRBJ1-2; 7 bases agree with TRBD1. V was clipped by 4 bases and J by 4 bases; unmatched bases: 7. This CDR3 spans 14 amino acids. Germline V gene sequence: CDR1 SGDLS, CDR2 YYNGEE. CDR3 in DNA: TGTGCCAGCAGCCAACCTACAGGGGCCTATGGCTACACCTTC. Its protein product is CASSQPTGAYGYTF.

The chain links TRBV30 to TRBJ2-7, with D possibly being TRBD1 (6 bases). Germline lookup yields CDR1 GTSNPN and CDR2 SVGIG (reference sequence). The CDR3 sequence is 16 residues long. The ends were cut back, 0 bases at V and 1 base at J, with 16 bases in the middle. CDR3 loop: CAWSVHQGPYSYEQYF. The CDR3 DNA reads TGTGCCTGGAGTGTACACCAGGGGCCCTATTCCTACGAGCAGTACTTC.

The chain couples TRBV28 to TRBJ2-6; D unclear. This CDR3 is 15 amino acids long. Trimming left V 3 bases short and J 0 bases short, with 6 bases between. The germline V gene encodes CDR1 MDHEN and CDR2 SYDVKM. The CDR3 sequence is CASSFSRSGANVLTF. The DNA of the CDR3 is TGTGCCAGCAGTTTCAGTCGCTCTGGGGCCAACGTCCTGACTTTC.

This chain connects TRBV9 to TRBJ2-2, with 12 bases identical to TRBD2. Germline V CDR1 and CDR2: SGDLS, YYNGEE. The CDR3 consists of 17 residues. V lost 0 bases to trimming and J lost 5 bases; unmatched junction nucleotides: 5. The CDR3 protein is CASSVAPSGRATGELFF. CDR3 DNA: TGTGCCAGCAGCGTAGCTCCTAGCGGGAGGGCAACCGGGGAGCTGTTTTTT.

The chain combines TRBV19 with TRBJ2-1; 13 bases are shared with TRBD2. After removal of 7 bases from V and 6 bases from J, the junction contained 6 bases not matched to a gene. This CDR3 is 15 amino acids long. CDR1 is LNHDA, CDR2 SQIVND, per germline (reference sequence). The CDR3: CASTGRTSGSNEQFF. As DNA, the CDR3 is TGTGCCAGTACGGGGAGGACTAGCGGGAGCAATGAGCAGTTCTTC.

This clone was seen a handful of times. The rearrangement uses TRBV6-2 or TRBV6-3 and TRBJ2-1, with 9 bases fitting TRBD1. J was trimmed by 7 bases and V by 6 bases; bases with no gene match: 10. This CDR3 is 15 amino acids long. Germline values: CDR1 MNHEY, CDR2 SVGEGT. CDR3 amino acids: CASSPTGTGRNEQFF. The CDR3 coding sequence is TGTGCCAGCAGCCCAACCGGGACAGGGCGGAATGAGCAGTTCTTC.

The rearrangement uses TRBV18 and TRBJ1-5; 10 positions agree with TRBD1. Germline lookup yields CDR1 KGHSH and CDR2 LQKENI. V lost 5 bases and J lost 2; bases outside the gene matches: 3. The CDR3 is 15 amino acids. CDR3 nucleotides: TGTGCCAGCTCATACGGGACAGGGGGCAATCAGCCCCAGCATTTT. This codes for CASSYGTGGNQPQHF.

V and J are TRBV3-1 (or the pseudogene TRBV3-2) and TRBJ2-3; TRBD2 matches 10 bases. CDR3 length: 17 residues. Germline V gene sequence: CDR1 LGHDT, CDR2 YNNKEL (reference sequence). V lost 1 base to trimming and J lost 5 bases; unmatched junction nucleotides: 9. CDR3 DNA: TGTGCCAGCAGCCAAGGGATTAGCGGGAGGATACAAGATACGCAGTATTTT. Amino acid sequence: CASSQGISGRIQDTQYF.